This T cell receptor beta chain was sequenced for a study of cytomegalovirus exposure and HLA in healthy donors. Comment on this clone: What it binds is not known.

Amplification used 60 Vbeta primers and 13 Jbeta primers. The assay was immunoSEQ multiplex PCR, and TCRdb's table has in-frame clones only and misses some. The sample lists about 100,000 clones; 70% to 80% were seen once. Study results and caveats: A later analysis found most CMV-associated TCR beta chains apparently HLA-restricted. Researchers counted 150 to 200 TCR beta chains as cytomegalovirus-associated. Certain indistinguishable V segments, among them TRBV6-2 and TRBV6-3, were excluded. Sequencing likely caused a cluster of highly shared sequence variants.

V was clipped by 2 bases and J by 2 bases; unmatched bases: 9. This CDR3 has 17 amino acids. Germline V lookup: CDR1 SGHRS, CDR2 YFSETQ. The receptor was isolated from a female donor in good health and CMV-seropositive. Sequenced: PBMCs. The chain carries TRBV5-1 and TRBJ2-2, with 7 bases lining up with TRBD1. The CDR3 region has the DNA TGCGCCAGCAGCTTCCCATGGGACAGACCCAACACCGGGGAGCTGTTTTTT. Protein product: CASSFPWDRPNTGELFF.